This record concerns one T cell receptor beta chain sequence. The antigen is not known. This entry is derived from a study of blood T cells in healthy people across ages. Regarding the study as a whole: Getting older went along with TCR beta diversity per million T cells dropping roughly linearly.

PCR was performed a second time for roughly 7 to 11 cycles using a sample-barcoded 5' primer and a J-beta primer mix. TCRdb reprocessed the 5' RACE reads with MiXCR, giving one entry per CDR3 protein. Among more than 700,000 distinct CDR3 sequences listed, about 55% were seen once. V was clipped by 5 bases and J by 6 bases, with 25 bases between them. Per germline, CDR1 DFQATT and CDR2 SNEGSKA (reference sequence). This CDR3 comprises 16 residues. The origin of this receptor is a man older than 75 in good health. The chain links TRBV20-1 to TRBJ1-2, with D possibly matching TRBD1 (5 bases). Sequenced input: blood. The CDR3 region has the DNA TGCAGTGCTCCTTTTTTTTCAGGGCACGGGATAGATGGCTACACCTTC. Protein sequence: CSAPFFSGHGIDGYTF.